This paragraph covers one TCR beta chain sequence. This sample is part of a study of post-analysis software for immune sequencing data. Germline lookup yields CDR1 LNHNV and CDR2 YYDKDF (reference sequence). V lost 1 base and J lost 8, with 17 bases in between. CDR3 length: 15 residues. Unique molecular identifiers were present in the TCR beta cDNA libraries. From the PCR reads, TCRdb called clonotypes with MiXCR, one entry per CDR3 protein. The data contain over 150,000 distinct CDR3 sequences, 36% of them singletons. The clonotype originates from a girl under 18 with multiple sclerosis. This chain joins TRBV15 and TRBJ1-2, with D perhaps TRBD1 (5 bases). The specimen was blood, collected after autologous hematopoietic stem cell transplantation. CDR3 bases: TGTGCCACCAGCAGAGCAGGGCAGGGAGAGGGAGGCTACACCTTC. It is translated as CATSRAGQGEGGYTF.